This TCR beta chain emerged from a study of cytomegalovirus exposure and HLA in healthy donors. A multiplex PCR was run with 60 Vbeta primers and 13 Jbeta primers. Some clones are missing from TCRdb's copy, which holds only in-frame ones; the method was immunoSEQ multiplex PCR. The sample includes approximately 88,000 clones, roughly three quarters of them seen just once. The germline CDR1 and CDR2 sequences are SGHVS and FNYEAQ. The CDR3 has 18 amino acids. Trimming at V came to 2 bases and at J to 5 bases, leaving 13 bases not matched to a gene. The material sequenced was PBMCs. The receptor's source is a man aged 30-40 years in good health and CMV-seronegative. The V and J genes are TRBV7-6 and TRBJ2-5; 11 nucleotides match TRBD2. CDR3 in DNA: TGTGCCAGCAGCTTATTTGGCGTGACTAGCGGGATTCGGGAGACCCAGTACTTC. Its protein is CASSLFGVTSGIRETQYF.